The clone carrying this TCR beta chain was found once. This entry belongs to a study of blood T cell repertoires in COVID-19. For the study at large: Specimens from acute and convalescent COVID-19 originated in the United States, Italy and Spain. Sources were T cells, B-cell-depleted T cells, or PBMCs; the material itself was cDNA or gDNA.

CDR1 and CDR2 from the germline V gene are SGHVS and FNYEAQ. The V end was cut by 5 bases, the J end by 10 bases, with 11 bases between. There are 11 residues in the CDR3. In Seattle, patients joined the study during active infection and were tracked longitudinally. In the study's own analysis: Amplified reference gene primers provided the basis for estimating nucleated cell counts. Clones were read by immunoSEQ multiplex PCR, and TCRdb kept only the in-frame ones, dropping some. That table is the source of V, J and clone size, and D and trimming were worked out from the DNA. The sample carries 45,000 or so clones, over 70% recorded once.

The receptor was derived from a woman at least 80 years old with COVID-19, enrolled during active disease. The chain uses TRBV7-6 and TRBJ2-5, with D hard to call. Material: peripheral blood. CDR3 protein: CASSASRLQYF. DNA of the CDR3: TGTGCCAGCAGCGCCTCCAGACTCCAGTACTTC.